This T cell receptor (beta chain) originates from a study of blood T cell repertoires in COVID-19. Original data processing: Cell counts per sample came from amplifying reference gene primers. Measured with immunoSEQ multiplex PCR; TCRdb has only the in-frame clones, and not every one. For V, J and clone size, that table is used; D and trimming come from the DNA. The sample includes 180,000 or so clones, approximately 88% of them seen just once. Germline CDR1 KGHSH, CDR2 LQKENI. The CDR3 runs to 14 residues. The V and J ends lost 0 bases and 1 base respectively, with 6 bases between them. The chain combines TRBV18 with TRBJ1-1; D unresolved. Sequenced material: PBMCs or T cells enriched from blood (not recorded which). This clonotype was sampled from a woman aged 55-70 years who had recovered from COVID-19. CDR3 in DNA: TGTGCCAGCTCACCACCGGGCAGGAACACTGAAGCTTTCTTT. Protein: CASSPPGRNTEAFF.